These T cell receptor beta chains were read from a single sample in a study of blood T cell repertoires in COVID-19. The data were produced by immunoSEQ multiplex PCR, yet TCRdb's version contains in-frame clones alone and is incomplete. The sample contains roughly 78,000 clones, approximately 86% of which appear only once. Sequencing was performed on peripheral blood. These receptors originate from a woman aged 60 to 75 with acute or convalescent COVID-19. Each CDR3 is given with its conserved first and last residue. The D gene is left open where the match is weak. Size is omitted from some rows. Given values are once, few, many or a class for expanded clones.

j_call v_call d_call clone_size cdr3_aa cdr3_nt
TRBJ2-1 TRBV28 TRBD2 - CASRRQALAGGNEQFF TGTGCCAGCAGGAGACAGGCCCTAGCGGGGGGAAATGAGCAGTTCTTC
TRBJ1-3 TRBV7-3 - - CASSLGQGLSGNTIYF TGTGCCAGCAGCTTAGGTCAGGGGCTCTCTGGAAACACCATATATTTT
TRBJ2-1 TRBV29-1 - few CSVVQMASSYNEQFF TGCAGCGTCGTCCAAATGGCTAGCTCCTACAATGAGCAGTTCTTC
TRBJ2-7 TRBV18 - - CASSPGNSYEQYF TGTGCCAGCTCACCGGGCAACTCCTACGAGCAGTACTTC
TRBJ1-1 TRBV15 TRBD1 - CATSRDLYEDRENTEAFF TGTGCCACCAGCAGAGATCTCTACGAGGACAGGGAGAACACTGAAGCTTTCTTT
TRBJ2-1 TRBV30 TRBD1 - CAWSVGRGLGEQFF TGTGCCTGGAGTGTCGGCAGGGGGCTGGGTGAGCAGTTCTTC
TRBJ1-4 TRBV3-1/TRBV3-2 - - CASSQRGGTEKLFF TGTGCCAGCAGCCAACGGGGAGGGACTGAAAAACTGTTTTTT
TRBJ2-1 TRBV7-2 - - CASSLSGSGLYNEQFF TGTGCCAGCAGCTTATCGGGATCCGGCCTTTACAATGAGCAGTTCTTC
TRBJ2-1 TRBV10-3 - - CAISPALEAGNEQFF TGTGCCATCAGCCCGGCGCTAGAAGCGGGCAATGAGCAGTTCTTC
TRBJ2-7 TRBV7-9 TRBD1 few CASSLIRTGYHEQYF TGTGCCAGCAGCTTAATCCGGACAGGGTACCACGAGCAGTACTTC
TRBJ2-5 TRBV23-1 - - CASSHPLRELETQYF TGCGCCAGCAGTCACCCCCTGCGAGAGTTAGAGACCCAGTACTTC
TRBJ1-6 TRBV6-5 - - CASIGADYSPLHF TGTGCCAGCATCGGAGCGGACTATTCACCCCTCCACTTT
TRBJ1-1 TRBV28 - - CASSLSAEETEAFF TGTGCCAGCAGTTTATCGGCGGAGGAGACTGAAGCTTTCTTT
TRBJ2-1 TRBV6-5 TRBD1 - CASTRQGGREQFF TGTGCCAGTACCAGACAGGGCGGACGGGAGCAGTTCTTC
TRBJ1-1 TRBV4-1 - - CASSPDRDLWGTEAFF TGCGCCAGCAGCCCCGACCGGGATCTGTGGGGCACTGAAGCTTTCTTT
TRBJ1-1 TRBV30 - - CAWSVKGLYGFF TGTGCCTGGAGTGTTAAGGGGTTATATGGTTTCTTT
TRBJ2-7 TRBV5-1 TRBD1 - CASSSDGQDYEQYF TGCGCCAGCAGCTCGGACGGACAGGACTACGAGCAGTACTTC
TRBJ1-2 TRBV5-6 - - CASSKTGIYGYTF TGTGCCAGCAGCAAAACAGGAATCTATGGCTACACCTTC
TRBJ1-6 TRBV6-1 - - CASSVDSTSYNSPLHF TGTGCCAGCAGTGTAGACAGTACCTCGTATAATTCACCCCTCCACTTT
TRBJ1-5 TRBV7-6 TRBD1 - CASSPPDRRSNQPQHF TGTGCCAGCAGCCCCCCGGACAGGAGAAGCAATCAGCCCCAGCATTTT
TRBJ1-5 TRBV7-9 - few CASSLVGGSNQPQHF TGTGCCAGCAGCTTAGTTGGAGGTAGCAATCAGCCCCAGCATTTT
TRBJ1-2 TRBV28 - - CASTPQTNYGYTF TGTGCCAGCACGCCCCAGACTAACTATGGCTACACCTTC
TRBJ1-4 TRBV19 TRBD1 - CASSQRPGQGEKLFF TGTGCCAGTAGTCAACGACCGGGACAGGGTGAAAAACTGTTTTTT
TRBJ1-2 TRBV12-5 TRBD1 once CASGTDREYGYTF TGTGCTAGTGGTACAGACAGGGAATATGGCTACACCTTC